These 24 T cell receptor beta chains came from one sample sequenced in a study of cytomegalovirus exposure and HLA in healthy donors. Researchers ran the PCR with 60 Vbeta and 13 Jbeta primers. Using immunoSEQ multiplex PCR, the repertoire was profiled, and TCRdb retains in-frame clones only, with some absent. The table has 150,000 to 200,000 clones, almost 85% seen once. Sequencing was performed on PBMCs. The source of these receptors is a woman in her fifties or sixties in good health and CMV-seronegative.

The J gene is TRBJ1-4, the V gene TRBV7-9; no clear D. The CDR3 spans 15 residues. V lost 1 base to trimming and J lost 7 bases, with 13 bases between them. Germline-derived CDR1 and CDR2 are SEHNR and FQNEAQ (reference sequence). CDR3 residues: CASSLVSRPTEKLFF. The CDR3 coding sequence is TGTGCCAGCAGCTTAGTATCCAGGCCTACTGAAAAACTGTTTTTT.

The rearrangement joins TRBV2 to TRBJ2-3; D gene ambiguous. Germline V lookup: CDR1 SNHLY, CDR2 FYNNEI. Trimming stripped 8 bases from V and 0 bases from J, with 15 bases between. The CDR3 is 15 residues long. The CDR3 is CASSRRGSSTDTQYF. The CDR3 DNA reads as TGTGCCAGCTCACGGCGCGGCTCTAGCACAGATACGCAGTATTTT.

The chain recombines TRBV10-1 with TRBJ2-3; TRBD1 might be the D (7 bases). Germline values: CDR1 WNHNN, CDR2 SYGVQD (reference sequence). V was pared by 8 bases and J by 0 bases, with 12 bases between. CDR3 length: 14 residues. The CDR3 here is CASAEGQSTDTQYF. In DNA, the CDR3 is TGCGCCAGCGCGGAGGGACAGAGCACAGATACGCAGTATTTT.

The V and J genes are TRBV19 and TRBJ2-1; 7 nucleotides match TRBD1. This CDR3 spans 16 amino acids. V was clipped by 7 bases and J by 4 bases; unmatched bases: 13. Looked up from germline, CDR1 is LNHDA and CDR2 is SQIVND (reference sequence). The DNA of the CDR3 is TGTGCCAGTAAGTCCGAGACAGGGTTTAGGTACAATGAGCAGTTCTTC. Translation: CASKSETGFRYNEQFF. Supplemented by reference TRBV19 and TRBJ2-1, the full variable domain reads DGGITQSPKYLFRKEGQNVTLSCEQNLNHDAMYWYRQDPGQGLRLIYYSQIVNDFQKGDIAEGYSVSREKKESFPLTVTSAQKNPTAFYLCASKSETGFRYNEQFFGPGTRLTVL.

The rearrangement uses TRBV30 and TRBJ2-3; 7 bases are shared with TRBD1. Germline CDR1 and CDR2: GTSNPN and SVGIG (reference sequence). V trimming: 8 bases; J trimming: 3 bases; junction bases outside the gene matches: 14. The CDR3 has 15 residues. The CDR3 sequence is CAQGEGYLGTDTQYF. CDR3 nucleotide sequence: TGTGCCCAGGGGGAAGGATATTTGGGTACAGATACGCAGTATTTT.

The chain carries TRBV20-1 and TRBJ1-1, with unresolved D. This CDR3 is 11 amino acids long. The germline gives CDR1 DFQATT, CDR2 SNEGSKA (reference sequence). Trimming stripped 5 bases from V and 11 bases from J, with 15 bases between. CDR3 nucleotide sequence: TGCAGTGCTCGCCGCTTAACTTTGGCTTTCTTT. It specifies CSARRLTLAFF.

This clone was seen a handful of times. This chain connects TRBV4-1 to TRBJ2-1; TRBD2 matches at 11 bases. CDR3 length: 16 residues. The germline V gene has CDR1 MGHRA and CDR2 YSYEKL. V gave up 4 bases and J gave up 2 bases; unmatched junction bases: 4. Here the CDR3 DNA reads TGCGCCAGCAGCCGCTTAGCGGGAGGGGCCTACAATGAGCAGTTCTTC. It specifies CASSRLAGGAYNEQFF.

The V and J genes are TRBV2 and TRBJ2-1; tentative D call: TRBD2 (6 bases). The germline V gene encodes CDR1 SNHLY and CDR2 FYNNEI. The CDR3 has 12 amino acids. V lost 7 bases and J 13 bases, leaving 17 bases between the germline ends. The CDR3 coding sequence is TGTGCCAGCAACGAAAACGGGGGAGTTCAGTTCTTC. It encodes CASNENGGVQFF.

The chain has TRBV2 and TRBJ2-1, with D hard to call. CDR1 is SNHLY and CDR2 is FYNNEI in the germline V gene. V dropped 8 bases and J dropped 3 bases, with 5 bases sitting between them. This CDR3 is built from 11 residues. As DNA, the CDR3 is TGTGCCAGCCTTGTCTACAATGAGCAGTTCTTC. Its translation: CASLVYNEQFF. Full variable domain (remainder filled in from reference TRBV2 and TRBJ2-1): EPEVTQTPSHQVTQMGQEVILRCVPISNHLYFYWYRQILGQKVEFLVSFYNNEISEKSEIFDDQFSVERPDGSNFTLKIRSTKLEDSAMYFCASLVYNEQFFGPGTRLTVL.

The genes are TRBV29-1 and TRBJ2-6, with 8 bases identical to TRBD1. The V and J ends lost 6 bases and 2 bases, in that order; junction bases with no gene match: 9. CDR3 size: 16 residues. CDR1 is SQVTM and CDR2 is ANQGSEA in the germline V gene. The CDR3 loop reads CSVPTGDLAGANVLTF. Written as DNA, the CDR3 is TGCAGCGTCCCGACAGGGGACTTAGCTGGGGCCAACGTCCTGACTTTC. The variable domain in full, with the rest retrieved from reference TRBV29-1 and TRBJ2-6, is SAVISQKPSRDICQRGTSLTIQCQVDSQVTMMFWYRQQPGQSLTLIATANQGSEATYESGFVIDKFPISRPNLTFSTLTVSNMSPEDSSIYLCSVPTGDLAGANVLTFGAGSRLTVL.

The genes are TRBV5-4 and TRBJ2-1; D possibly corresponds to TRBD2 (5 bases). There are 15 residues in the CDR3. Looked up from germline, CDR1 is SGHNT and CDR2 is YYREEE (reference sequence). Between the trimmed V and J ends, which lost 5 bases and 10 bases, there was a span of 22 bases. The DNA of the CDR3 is TGTGCCAGCAGTCCCGGGTTCGGGCTGGGAGAAGAGCAGTTCTTC. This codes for CASSPGFGLGEEQFF.

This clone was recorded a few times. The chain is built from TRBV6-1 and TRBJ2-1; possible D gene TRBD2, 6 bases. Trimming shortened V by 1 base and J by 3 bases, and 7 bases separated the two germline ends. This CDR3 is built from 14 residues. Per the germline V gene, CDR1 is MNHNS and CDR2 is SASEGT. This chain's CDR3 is CASSEGTNYNEQFF. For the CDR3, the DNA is TGTGCCAGCAGTGAAGGGACTAACTACAATGAGCAGTTCTTC.

DNA for the CDR3: TGTGCCAGCAGTTACCGGGAGTCCCAAGAGACCCAGTACTTC. Translation gives CASSYRESQETQYF. The V and J genes are TRBV27 and TRBJ2-5; D is perhaps TRBD2 (6 bases). From germline, CDR1 is MNHEY and CDR2 SMNVEV (reference sequence). CDR3 length equals 14 residues. V lost 4 bases, J lost 1 base, and 10 bases lay in between.

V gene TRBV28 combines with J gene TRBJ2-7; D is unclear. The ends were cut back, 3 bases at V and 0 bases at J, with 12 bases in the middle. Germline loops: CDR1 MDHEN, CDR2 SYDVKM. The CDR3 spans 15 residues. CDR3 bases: TGTGCCAGCAGTTTCTCTGCGATGAGCTCCTACGAGCAGTACTTC. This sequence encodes CASSFSAMSSYEQYF.

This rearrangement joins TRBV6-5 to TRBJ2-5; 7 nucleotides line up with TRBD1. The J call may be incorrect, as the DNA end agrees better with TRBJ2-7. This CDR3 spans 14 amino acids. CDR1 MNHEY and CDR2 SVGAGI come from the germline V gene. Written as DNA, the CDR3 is TGTGCCAGCAGTGACAGGGTGTCCTCCTACGAGCAGTACTTC. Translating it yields CASSDRVSSYEQYF.

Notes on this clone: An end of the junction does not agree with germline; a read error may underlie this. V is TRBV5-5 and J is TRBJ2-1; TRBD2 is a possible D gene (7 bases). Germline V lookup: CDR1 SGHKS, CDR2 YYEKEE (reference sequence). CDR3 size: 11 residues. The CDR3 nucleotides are TGTGCCAGCAGCTTGGAGGGGGGAGGGGTCTTC. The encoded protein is CASSLEGGGVF.

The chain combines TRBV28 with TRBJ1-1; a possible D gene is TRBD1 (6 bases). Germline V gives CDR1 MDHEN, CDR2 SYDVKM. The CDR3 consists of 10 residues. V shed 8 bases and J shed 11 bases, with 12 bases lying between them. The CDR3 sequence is CASGQTGAFF. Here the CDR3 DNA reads TGTGCCAGCGGACAGACTGGGGCTTTCTTT.

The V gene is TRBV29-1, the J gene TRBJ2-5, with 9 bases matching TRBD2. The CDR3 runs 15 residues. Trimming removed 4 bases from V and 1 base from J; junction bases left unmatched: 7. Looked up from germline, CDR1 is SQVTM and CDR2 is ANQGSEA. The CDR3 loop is CSVGSLAGIQETQYF. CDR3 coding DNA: TGCAGCGTTGGCTCGCTAGCGGGGATCCAAGAGACCCAGTACTTC.

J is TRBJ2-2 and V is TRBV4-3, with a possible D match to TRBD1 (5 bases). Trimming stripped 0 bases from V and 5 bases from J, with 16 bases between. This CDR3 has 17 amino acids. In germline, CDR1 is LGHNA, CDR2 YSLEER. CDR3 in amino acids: CASSQDVDSEPTGELFF. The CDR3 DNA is TGCGCCAGCAGCCAAGATGTAGACAGTGAACCTACCGGGGAGCTGTTTTTT.

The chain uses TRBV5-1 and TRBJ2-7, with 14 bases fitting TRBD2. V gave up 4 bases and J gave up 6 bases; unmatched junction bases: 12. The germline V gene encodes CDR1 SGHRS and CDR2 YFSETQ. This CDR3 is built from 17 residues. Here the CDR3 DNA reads TGCGCCAGCAGCCCAGTCCCGGGACTAGCGGGAGTTTCCGAGCAGTACTTC. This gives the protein CASSPVPGLAGVSEQYF.

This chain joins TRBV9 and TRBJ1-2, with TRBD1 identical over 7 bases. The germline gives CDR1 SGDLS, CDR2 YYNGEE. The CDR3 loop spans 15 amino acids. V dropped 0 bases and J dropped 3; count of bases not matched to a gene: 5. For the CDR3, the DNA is TGTGCCAGCAGCGTAGCTAACAGGGGAGACTATGGCTACACCTTC. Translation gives CASSVANRGDYGYTF.

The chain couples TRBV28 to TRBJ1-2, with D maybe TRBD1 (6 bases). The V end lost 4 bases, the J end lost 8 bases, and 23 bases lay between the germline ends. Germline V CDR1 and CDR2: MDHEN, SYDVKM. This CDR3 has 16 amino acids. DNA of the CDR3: TGTGCCAGCAGTTCGCCCTCCGGGACATCTTCGGGGGGCTACACCTTC. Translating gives CASSSPSGTSSGGYTF.

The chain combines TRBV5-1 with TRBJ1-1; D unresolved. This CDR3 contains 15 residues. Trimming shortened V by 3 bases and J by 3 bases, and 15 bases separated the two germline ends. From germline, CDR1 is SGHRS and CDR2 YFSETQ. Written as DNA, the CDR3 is TGCGCCAGCAGCTCCGCGGGGTTCCGGGACACTGAAGCTTTCTTT. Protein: CASSSAGFRDTEAFF.

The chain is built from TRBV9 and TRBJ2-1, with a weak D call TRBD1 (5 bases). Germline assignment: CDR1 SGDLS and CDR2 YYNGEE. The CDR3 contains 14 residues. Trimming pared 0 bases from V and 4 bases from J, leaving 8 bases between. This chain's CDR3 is CASSVGGTYNEQFF. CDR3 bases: TGTGCCAGCAGCGTAGGGGGCACATACAATGAGCAGTTCTTC.